This TCR beta chain was recorded in a study of cytomegalovirus exposure and HLA in healthy donors. Regarding this clone: Its antigen remains unidentified.

Whole-study findings and limits: Some V segments (TRBV6-2 and TRBV6-3 among them) were excluded as indistinguishable.

With 60 Vbeta and 13 Jbeta primers, the PCR was carried out. Some clones are missing from TCRdb's copy, which holds only in-frame ones; the method was immunoSEQ multiplex PCR. The sample records about 210,000 clones, approximately 86% being singletons. V dropped 0 bases and J dropped 3; count of bases not matched to a gene: 2. CDR1 SGHRS and CDR2 YFSETQ come from the germline V gene. The CDR3 sequence is 15 residues long. The sequenced sample consisted of PBMCs. This clonotype originated in a woman aged 25 to 39 in good health and CMV-seronegative. The gene calls are TRBV5-1 and TRBJ2-2; 7 nucleotides line up with TRBD1. The CDR3: CASSLGQGDTGELFF. CDR3 nucleotides: TGCGCCAGCAGCTTGGGACAGGGAGACACCGGGGAGCTGTTTTTT.